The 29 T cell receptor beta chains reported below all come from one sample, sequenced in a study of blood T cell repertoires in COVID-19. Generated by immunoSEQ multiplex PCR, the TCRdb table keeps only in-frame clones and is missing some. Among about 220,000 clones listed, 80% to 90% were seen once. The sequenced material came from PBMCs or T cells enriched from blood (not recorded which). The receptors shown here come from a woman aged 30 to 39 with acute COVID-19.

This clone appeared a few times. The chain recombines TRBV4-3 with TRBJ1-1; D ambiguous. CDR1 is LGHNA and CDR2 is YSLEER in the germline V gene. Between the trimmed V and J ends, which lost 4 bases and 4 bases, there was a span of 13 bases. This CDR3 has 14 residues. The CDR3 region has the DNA TGCGCCAGCAGCCCCGGAGGGCAAGGCACTGAAGCTTTCTTT. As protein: CASSPGGQGTEAFF.

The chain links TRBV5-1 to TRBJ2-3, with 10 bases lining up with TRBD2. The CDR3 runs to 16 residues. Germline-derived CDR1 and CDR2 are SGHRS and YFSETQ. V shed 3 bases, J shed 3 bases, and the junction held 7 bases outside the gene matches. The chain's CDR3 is CASSSGLAEFTDTQYF. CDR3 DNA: TGCGCCAGCAGCTCCGGACTAGCGGAGTTTACAGATACGCAGTATTTT.

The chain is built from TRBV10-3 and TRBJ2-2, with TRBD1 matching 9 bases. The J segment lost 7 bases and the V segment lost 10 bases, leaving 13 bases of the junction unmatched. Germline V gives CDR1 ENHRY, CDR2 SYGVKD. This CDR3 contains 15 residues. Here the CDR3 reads CATRTGTGWSGELFF. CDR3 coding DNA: TGTGCCACCCGAACCGGGACAGGGTGGAGCGGGGAGCTGTTTTTT.

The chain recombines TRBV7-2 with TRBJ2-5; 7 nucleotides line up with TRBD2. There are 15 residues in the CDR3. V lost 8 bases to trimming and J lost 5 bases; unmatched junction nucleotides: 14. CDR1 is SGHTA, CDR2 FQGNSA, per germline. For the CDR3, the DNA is TGTGCCAGCGGCATCGGGAGCGGGGAAGGGGAGACCCAGTACTTC. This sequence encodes CASGIGSGEGETQYF.

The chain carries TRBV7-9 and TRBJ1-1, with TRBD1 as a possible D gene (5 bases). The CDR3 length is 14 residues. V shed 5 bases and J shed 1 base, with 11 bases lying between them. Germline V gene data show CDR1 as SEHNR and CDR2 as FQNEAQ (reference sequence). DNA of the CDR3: TGTGCCAGCAGCCCCTGGACACAGAACACTGAAGCTTTCTTT. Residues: CASSPWTQNTEAFF.

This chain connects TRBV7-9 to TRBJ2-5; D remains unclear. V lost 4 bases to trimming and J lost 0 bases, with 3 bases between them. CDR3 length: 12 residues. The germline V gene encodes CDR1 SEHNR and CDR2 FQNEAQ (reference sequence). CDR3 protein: CASSYYQETQYF. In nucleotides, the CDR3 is TGTGCCAGCAGCTACTACCAAGAGACCCAGTACTTC.

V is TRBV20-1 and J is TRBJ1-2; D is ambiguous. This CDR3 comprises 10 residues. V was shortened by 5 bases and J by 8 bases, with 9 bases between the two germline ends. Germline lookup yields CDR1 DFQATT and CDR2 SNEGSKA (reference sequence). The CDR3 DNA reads TGCAGTGCTTATACGGGAGGCTACACCTTC. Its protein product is CSAYTGGYTF.

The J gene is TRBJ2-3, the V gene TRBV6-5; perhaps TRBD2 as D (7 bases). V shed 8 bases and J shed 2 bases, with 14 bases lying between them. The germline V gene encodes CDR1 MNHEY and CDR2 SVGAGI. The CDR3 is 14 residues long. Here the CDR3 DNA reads TGTGCCAGCCGGTGGGGGGGGCTCACAGATACGCAGTATTTT. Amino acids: CASRWGGLTDTQYF.

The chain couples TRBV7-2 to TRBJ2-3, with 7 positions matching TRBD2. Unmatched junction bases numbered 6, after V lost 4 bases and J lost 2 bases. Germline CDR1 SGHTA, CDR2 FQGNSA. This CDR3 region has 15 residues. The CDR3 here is CASSSSGVPTDTQYF. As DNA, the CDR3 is TGTGCCAGCAGCTCGAGCGGGGTCCCCACAGATACGCAGTATTTT.

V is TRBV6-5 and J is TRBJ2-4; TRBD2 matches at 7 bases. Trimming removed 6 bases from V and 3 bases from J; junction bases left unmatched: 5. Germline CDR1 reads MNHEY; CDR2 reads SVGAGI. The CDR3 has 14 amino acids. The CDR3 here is CASRSGTNKNIQYF. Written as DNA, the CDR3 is TGTGCCAGCAGGTCCGGGACTAACAAAAACATTCAGTACTTC.

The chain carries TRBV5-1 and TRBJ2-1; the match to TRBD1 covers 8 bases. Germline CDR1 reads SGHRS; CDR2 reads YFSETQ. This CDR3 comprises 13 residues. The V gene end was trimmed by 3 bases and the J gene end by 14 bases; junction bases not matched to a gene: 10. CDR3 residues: CASSSSLGDRKFF. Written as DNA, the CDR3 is TGCGCCAGCAGCTCCTCCCTAGGGGACAGGAAGTTCTTC.

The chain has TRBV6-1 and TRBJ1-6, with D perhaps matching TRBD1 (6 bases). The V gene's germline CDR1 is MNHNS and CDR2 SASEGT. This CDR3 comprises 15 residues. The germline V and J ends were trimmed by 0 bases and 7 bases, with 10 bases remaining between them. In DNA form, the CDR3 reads TGTGCCAGCAGTGAAGCTGGCAGGGGCAATTCACCCCTCCACTTT. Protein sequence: CASSEAGRGNSPLHF.

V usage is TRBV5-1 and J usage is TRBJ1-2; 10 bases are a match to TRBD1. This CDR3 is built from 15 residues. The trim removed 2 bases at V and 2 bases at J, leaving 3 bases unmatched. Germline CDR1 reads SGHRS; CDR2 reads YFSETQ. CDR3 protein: CASSFGDRGNYGYTF. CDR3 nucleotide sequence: TGCGCCAGCAGCTTTGGGGACAGGGGAAACTATGGCTACACCTTC.

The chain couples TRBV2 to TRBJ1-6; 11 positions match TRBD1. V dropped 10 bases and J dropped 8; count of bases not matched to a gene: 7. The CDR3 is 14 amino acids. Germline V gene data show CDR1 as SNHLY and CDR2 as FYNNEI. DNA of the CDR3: TGTGCCACTGCGGGACAGGGGGTTTATTCACCCCTCCACTTT. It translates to CATAGQGVYSPLHF.

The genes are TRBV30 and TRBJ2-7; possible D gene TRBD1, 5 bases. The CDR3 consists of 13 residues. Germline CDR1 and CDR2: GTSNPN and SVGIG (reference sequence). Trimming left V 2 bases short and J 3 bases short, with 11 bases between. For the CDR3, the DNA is TGTGCCTGGAGTTCCGATCAGGGCTACGAGCAGTACTTC. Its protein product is CAWSSDQGYEQYF.

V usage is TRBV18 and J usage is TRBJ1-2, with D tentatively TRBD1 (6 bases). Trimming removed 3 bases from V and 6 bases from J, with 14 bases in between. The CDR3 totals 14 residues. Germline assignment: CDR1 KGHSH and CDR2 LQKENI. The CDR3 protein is CASSPSGRGNGYTF. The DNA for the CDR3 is TGTGCCAGCTCACCGAGTGGCAGGGGAAATGGCTACACCTTC.

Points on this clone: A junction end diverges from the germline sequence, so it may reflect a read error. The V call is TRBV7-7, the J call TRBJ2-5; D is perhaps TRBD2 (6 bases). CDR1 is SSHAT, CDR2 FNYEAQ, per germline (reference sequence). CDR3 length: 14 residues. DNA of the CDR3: TGTGCTAGCAGCTTAGGGGTGGAGGGAGAGACCCAGTACTTC. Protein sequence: CASSLGVEGETQYF.

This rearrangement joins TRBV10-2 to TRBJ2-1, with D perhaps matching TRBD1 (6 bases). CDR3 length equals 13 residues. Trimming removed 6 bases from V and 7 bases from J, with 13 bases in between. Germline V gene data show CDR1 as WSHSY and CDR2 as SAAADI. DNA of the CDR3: TGCGCCAGCAGAAAAGGGGGTGGGAATGAGCAGTTCTTC. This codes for CASRKGGGNEQFF.

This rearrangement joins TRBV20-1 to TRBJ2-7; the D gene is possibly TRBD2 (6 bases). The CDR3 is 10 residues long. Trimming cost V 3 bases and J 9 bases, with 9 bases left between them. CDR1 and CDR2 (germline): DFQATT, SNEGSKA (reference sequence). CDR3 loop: CSASGEVQYF. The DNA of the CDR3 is TGCAGTGCTAGTGGGGAGGTGCAGTACTTC.

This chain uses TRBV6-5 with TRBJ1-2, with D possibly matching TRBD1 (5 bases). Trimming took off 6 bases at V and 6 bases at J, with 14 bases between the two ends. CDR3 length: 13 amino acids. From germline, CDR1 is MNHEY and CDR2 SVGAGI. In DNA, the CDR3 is TGTGCCAGCAGCCCCACAGGAGTGGATGGCTACACCTTC. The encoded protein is CASSPTGVDGYTF.

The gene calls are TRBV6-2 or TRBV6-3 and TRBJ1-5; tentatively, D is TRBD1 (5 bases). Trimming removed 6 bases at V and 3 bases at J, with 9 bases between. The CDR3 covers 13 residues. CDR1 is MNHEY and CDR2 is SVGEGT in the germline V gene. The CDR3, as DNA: TGTGCCAGCAGCGACAGCTACAATCAGCCCCAGCATTTT. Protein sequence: CASSDSYNQPQHF.

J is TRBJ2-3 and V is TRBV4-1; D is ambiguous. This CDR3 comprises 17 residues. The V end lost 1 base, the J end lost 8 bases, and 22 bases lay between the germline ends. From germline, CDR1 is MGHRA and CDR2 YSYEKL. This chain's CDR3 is CASSQVSSNLMGSTQYF. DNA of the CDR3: TGCGCCAGCAGCCAAGTATCAAGTAATCTCATGGGCTCTACGCAGTATTTT.

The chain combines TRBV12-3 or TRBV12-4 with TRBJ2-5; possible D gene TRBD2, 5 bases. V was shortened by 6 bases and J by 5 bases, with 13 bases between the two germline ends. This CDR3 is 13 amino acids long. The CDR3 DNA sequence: TGTGCCAGCAGGAGACTCGGGGTGGAGACCCAGTACTTC. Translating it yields CASRRLGVETQYF.

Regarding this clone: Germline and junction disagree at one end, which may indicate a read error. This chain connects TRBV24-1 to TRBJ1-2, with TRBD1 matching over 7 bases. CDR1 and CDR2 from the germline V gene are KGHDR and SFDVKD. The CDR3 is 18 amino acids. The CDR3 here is CATIDGTRGQGFHYGYTF. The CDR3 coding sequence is TGTGCCACCATTGATGGGACGAGGGGGCAGGGCTTTCACTATGGCTACACCTTC.

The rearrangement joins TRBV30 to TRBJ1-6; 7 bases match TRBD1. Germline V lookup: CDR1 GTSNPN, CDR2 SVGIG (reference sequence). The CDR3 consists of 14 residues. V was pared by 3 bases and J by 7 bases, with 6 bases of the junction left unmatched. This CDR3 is CAWRTGTVNSPLHF. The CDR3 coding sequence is TGTGCCTGGAGGACCGGGACAGTCAATTCACCCCTCCACTTT.

In nucleotides, the CDR3 is TGTGCCAGCAGTTTCACAGGGGGCGGAAACACCATATATTTT. Translated: CASSFTGGGNTIYF. V and J are TRBV28 and TRBJ1-3; 9 bases agree with TRBD1. The CDR3 is 14 residues long. Germline values: CDR1 MDHEN, CDR2 SYDVKM. The V and J ends lost 3 bases and 4 bases, in that order; junction bases with no gene match: 1.

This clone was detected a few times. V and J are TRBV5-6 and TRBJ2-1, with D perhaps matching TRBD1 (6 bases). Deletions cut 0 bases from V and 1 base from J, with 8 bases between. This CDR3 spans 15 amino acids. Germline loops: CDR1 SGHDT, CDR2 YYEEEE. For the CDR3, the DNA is TGTGCCAGCAGCTTGGGGGACAAGTCCTACAATGAGCAGTTCTTC. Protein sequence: CASSLGDKSYNEQFF.

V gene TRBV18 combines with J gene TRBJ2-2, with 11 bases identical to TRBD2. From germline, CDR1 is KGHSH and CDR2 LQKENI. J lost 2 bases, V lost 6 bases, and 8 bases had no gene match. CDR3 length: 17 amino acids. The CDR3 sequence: CASSSTSGGFNTGELFF. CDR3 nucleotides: TGTGCCAGCTCGTCCACTAGCGGGGGATTCAACACCGGGGAGCTGTTTTTT.

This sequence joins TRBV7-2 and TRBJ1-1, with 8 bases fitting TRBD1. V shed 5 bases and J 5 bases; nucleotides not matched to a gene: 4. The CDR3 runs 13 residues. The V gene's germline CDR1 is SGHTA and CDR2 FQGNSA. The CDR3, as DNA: TGTGCCAGCAGCGGATACAGGGGGACTGAAGCTTTCTTT. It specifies CASSGYRGTEAFF. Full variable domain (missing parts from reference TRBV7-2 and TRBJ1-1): GAGVSQSPSNKVTEKGKDVELRCDPISGHTALYWYRQSLGQGLEFLIYFQGNSAPDKSGLPSDRFSAERTGGSVSTLTIQRTQQEDSAVYLCASSGYRGTEAFFGQGTRLTVV.